Following are 15 T cell receptor beta chains from one sample sequenced in a study of blood T cell repertoires in COVID-19 (dated by TCRdb to 2019 to 2021). The protocol used for the library was the immunoSEQ multiplex PCR assay. Here the immuneACCESS table is served through TCRdb, limited to in-frame sequences with V and J called. Missing clones are a known gap in these copies; in checked studies unresolved V genes cover under half, and the rest lacks a known reason. Here the sample has roughly 100,000 clones; roughly 84% occur a single time. The top ten constitute approximately 4.5% of the sample. The material sequenced was peripheral blood. Receptors originate from a human donor in a cohort sampled during active COVID-19.

The rearrangement links TRBV5-4 to TRBJ1-3; D is perhaps TRBD1 (6 bases). Germline V gene lookup returns CDR1 SGHNT and CDR2 YYREEE (reference sequence). The CDR3 is made up of 15 amino acids. Trimming took off 5 bases at V and 2 bases at J, with 14 bases between the two ends. As DNA, the CDR3 is TGTGCCAGCAGTACAGGGATCGGTCCTGGAAACACCATATATTTT. This gives the protein CASSTGIGPGNTIYF. The complete variable domain, with remaining parts taken from reference TRBV5-4 and TRBJ1-3, reads ETGVTQSPTHLIKTRGQQVTLRCSSQSGHNTVSWYQQALGQGPQFIFQYYREEENGRGNFPPRFSGLQFPNYSSELNVNALELDDSALYLCASSTGIGPGNTIYFGEGSWLTVV.

V usage is TRBV3-1 (or the pseudogene TRBV3-2) and J usage is TRBJ2-7; tentative D call: TRBD1 (6 bases). Germline assignment: CDR1 LGHDT and CDR2 YNNKEL (reference sequence). This CDR3 is built from 14 residues. V shed 4 bases and J shed 0 bases, with 10 bases lying between them. This CDR3 reads CASSRGTYSYEQYF. DNA of the CDR3: TGTGCCAGCAGCCGAGGGACATACTCCTACGAGCAGTACTTC.

The genes are TRBV2 and TRBJ1-6, with 8 bases matching TRBD1. Unmatched junction bases numbered 5, after V lost 4 bases and J lost 3 bases. CDR3 length: 16 residues. Germline V gene sequence: CDR1 SNHLY, CDR2 FYNNEI. As DNA, the CDR3 is TGTGCCAGCAGTGCCCGACAGGGGCGCTATAATTCACCCCTCCACTTT. Protein: CASSARQGRYNSPLHF.

This rearrangement joins TRBV28 to TRBJ1-4; no firm D call. The CDR3 has 15 amino acids. V shed 2 bases and J shed 8 bases, with 15 bases lying between them. The germline V gene has CDR1 MDHEN and CDR2 SYDVKM. The CDR3 loop reads CASSLQAAGLEKLFF. The DNA for the CDR3 is TGTGCCAGCAGTTTACAAGCCGCGGGTTTGGAAAAACTGTTTTTT.

This clone was found a few times. This chain uses TRBV28 with TRBJ1-4, with D possibly being TRBD1 (6 bases). This CDR3 contains 16 residues. The germline V and J ends were trimmed by 4 bases and 5 bases, with 17 bases remaining between them. The germline gives CDR1 MDHEN, CDR2 SYDVKM. CDR3 sequence: CASSSHRQDWNEKLFF. The CDR3 DNA sequence: TGTGCCAGCAGTTCACACCGACAGGACTGGAATGAAAAACTGTTTTTT.

The chain joins TRBV6-1 to TRBJ2-1; 13 bases are shared with TRBD2. V was pared by 4 bases and J by 7 bases, with 13 bases of the junction left unmatched. The CDR3 consists of 18 residues. Per germline, CDR1 MNHNS and CDR2 SASEGT. CDR3 sequence (DNA): TGTGCCAGCAGTGTGACTAGCGGGGGGCCCTCGAAAAGGAATGAGCAGTTCTTC. Translated, it gives CASSVTSGGPSKRNEQFF.

A single count supports this clone. This sequence joins TRBV2 and TRBJ1-5; the match to TRBD1 covers 9 bases. This CDR3 has 15 amino acids. The germline V gene encodes CDR1 SNHLY and CDR2 FYNNEI. Trimming cost V 3 bases and J 7 bases; bases outside gene matches: 7. As DNA, the CDR3 is TGTGCCAGCAGTGAGGGGGGACAGGGTATCCAGCCCCAGCATTTT. Amino acid sequence: CASSEGGQGIQPQHF.

The rearrangement links TRBV28 to TRBJ2-7; 7 bases map to TRBD2. J was trimmed by 9 bases and V by 7 bases; bases with no gene match: 15. Germline CDR1 and CDR2: MDHEN and SYDVKM. This CDR3 has 14 amino acids. The chain's CDR3 is CASTAGGNLRGQYF. The DNA for the CDR3 is TGTGCCAGCACCGCCGGGGGGAATCTACGAGGGCAGTACTTC.

The chain uses TRBV5-6 and TRBJ1-5; D perhaps matches TRBD1 (6 bases). Germline V gene sequence: CDR1 SGHDT, CDR2 YYEEEE. V gave up 4 bases and J gave up 4 bases, with 18 bases separating them. This CDR3 has 16 residues. The CDR3 sequence: CASSLSGAKLNQPQHF. Written as DNA, the CDR3 is TGTGCCAGCAGCCTCTCAGGGGCGAAATTAAATCAGCCCCAGCATTTT.

V and J are TRBV6-6 and TRBJ1-6; D is undetermined. Germline V gives CDR1 MNHNY, CDR2 SVGAGI (reference sequence). This CDR3 is built from 11 residues. Trimming removed 7 bases from V and 14 bases from J, with 12 bases in between. The CDR3 here is CASKISETLHF. CDR3 bases: TGTGCCAGCAAGATTAGTGAGACCCTCCACTTT.

This chain uses TRBV2 with TRBJ2-1, with D possibly being TRBD1 (6 bases). Trimming removed 3 bases from V and 0 bases from J, with 9 bases in between. Germline V gene lookup returns CDR1 SNHLY and CDR2 FYNNEI. The CDR3 totals 15 residues. CDR3 sequence (DNA): TGTGCCAGCAGTGAGCTACAGGGCTCCTACAATGAGCAGTTCTTC. This sequence encodes CASSELQGSYNEQFF.

V and J are TRBV6-4 and TRBJ2-3; TRBD2 matches at 9 bases. V shed 5 bases and J 3 bases; nucleotides not matched to a gene: 9. CDR3 length: 16 amino acids. Germline CDR1 MRHNA, CDR2 SNTAGT. The CDR3 sequence is CASSPDRAGGTDTQYF. In nucleotides, the CDR3 is TGTGCCAGCAGTCCAGATCGAGCGGGGGGTACAGATACGCAGTATTTT.

The chain couples TRBV9 to TRBJ1-2; perhaps TRBD1 as D (5 bases). The CDR3 spans 16 residues. The germline gives CDR1 SGDLS, CDR2 YYNGEE. With 0 bases removed from V and 4 bases from J, the gap between germline ends came to 16 bases. The CDR3 spells CASSVVKGTISYGYTF. CDR3 nucleotide sequence: TGTGCCAGCAGCGTAGTGAAAGGGACTATCTCCTATGGCTACACCTTC.

This CDR3 reads CASSTGEETQYF. The DNA for the CDR3 is TGTGCCAGCAGCACCGGGGAAGAGACCCAGTACTTC. The chain uses TRBV7-8 and TRBJ2-5; the D gene is possibly TRBD2 (5 bases). This CDR3 has 12 amino acids. V shed 5 bases and J shed 3 bases, with 7 bases lying between them. CDR1 and CDR2 from the germline V gene are SGHVS and FQNEAQ.

The rearrangement joins TRBV7-9 to TRBJ1-6, with D possibly matching TRBD1 (5 bases). This CDR3 contains 13 residues. The V and J ends lost 5 bases and 11 bases respectively, with 13 bases between them. Germline CDR1 is SEHNR and CDR2 is FQNEAQ (reference sequence). CDR3 amino acids: CASSTQIGAPLHF. CDR3 nucleotides: TGTGCCAGCAGCACTCAAATAGGGGCACCCCTCCACTTT.